The clone carrying this T cell receptor (beta chain) appeared many times. No antigen is known for it. Isolation of CD4+ naive, central memory, regulatory and stem cell-like memory cells was achieved by sorting via CD45RO/CCR7/CD25/CD127/CD95/CD27. This sample was included in a study of beta chain features in type 1 diabetes. General study findings and limits: Patients with Type 1 diabetes showed moderately but significantly shorter TCRB CDR3s in all four CD4+ subsets. Naive, central memory and Treg TCRB repertoires appeared more alike in patients than in healthy donors.

Of the isolated RNA, all was reverse transcribed, and so the sequenced material was expressed TCRB transcripts. TCRdb's copy holds only in-frame clones and misses some; the assay was immunoSEQ multiplex PCR. The sample holds around 450,000 clones, about an eighth seen once. The CDR3 sequence is 14 residues long. Trimming removed 5 bases from V and 5 bases from J; junction bases left unmatched: 8. The germline CDR1 and CDR2 sequences are MNHEY and SVGAGI. This TCR was recovered from a woman aged 18-35 years in good health. Sequencing used naive CD4+ T cells from blood. The J gene is TRBJ2-5, the V gene TRBV6-5, with 7 bases that match TRBD2. The CDR3 nucleotides are TGTGCCAGCAGTGCCTGGACTAGGCAGGAGACCCAGTACTTC. It encodes CASSAWTRQETQYF.